This T cell receptor beta chain was sequenced in a study of cytomegalovirus exposure and HLA in healthy donors. Primers: 60 Vbeta forward and 13 Jbeta reverse. The method was immunoSEQ multiplex PCR; TCRdb's version includes in-frame clones alone and lacks a portion of them. The table lists over 150,000 clones, around 85% of them singletons. Details on this clone: Antigen unknown.

Germline CDR1 and CDR2: LNHNV and YYDKDF (reference sequence). V was trimmed by 4 bases and J by 2 bases, leaving 15 bases between them. This CDR3 is built from 15 residues. Findings and caveats of the study: In a later analysis, compared with equally common non-associated chains, HLA-associated beta chains were more expanded.

The sequence came from a man aged 40-49 years in good health and CMV-seronegative. The sequenced material came from PBMCs. This rearrangement joins TRBV15 to TRBJ2-7, with D possibly matching TRBD2 (5 bases). This chain's CDR3 is CATSIEGSFTYEQYF. The CDR3 coding sequence is TGTGCCACCAGCATTGAGGGTAGCTTCACCTACGAGCAGTACTTC.